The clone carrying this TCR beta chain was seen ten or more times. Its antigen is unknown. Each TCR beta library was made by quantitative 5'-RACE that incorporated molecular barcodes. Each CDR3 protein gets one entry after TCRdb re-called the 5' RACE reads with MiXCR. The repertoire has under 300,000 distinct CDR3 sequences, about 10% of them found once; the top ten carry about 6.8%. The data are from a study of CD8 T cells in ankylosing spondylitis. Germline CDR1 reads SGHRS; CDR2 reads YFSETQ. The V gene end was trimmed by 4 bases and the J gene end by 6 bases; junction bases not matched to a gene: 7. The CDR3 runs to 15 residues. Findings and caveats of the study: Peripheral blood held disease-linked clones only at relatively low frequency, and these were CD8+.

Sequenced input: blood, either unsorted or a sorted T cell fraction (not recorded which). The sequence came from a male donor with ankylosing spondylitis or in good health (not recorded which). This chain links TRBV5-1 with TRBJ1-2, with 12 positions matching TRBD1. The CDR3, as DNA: TGCGCCAGCAGCCAGGGACAGGGGGCGTCTCATGGCTACACCTTC. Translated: CASSQGQGASHGYTF.